These 5 T cell receptor beta chains were sequenced from one sample in a study of T cells after yellow fever vaccination. TCRdb reanalysed the 5' RACE reads using MiXCR and keeps one entry per CDR3 protein. The data show 500,000 to 650,000 distinct CDR3 sequences, roughly an eighth seen once. This specimen consisted of PBMCs, obtained on the day of the yellow fever booster vaccination. Receptors originate from a man aged 25 to 45 who received the YFV17D yellow fever vaccine.

V gene TRBV6-2 or TRBV6-3 combines with J gene TRBJ2-7; TRBD2 matches at 9 bases. Looked up from germline, CDR1 is MNHEY and CDR2 is SVGEGT. The V gene end was trimmed by 7 bases and the J gene end by 6 bases; junction bases not matched to a gene: 4. The CDR3 is made up of 12 amino acids. The CDR3 spells CASTNSGSEQYF. CDR3 in DNA: TGTGCCAGCACTAATAGCGGGAGCGAGCAGTACTTC.

The chain couples TRBV7-9 to TRBJ2-3; TRBD2 might be the D (6 bases). The CDR3 spans 17 residues. Germline V gene data show CDR1 as SEHNR and CDR2 as FQNEAQ (reference sequence). V was shortened by 5 bases and J by 1 base, with 19 bases between the two germline ends. The chain's CDR3 is CASSLGSGRPRTDTQYF. CDR3 DNA: TGTGCCAGCAGCCTTGGATCGGGGAGGCCCCGCACAGATACGCAGTATTTT.

This clonotype turned up a few times. J is TRBJ1-4 and V is TRBV18, with D uncertain. The CDR3 is 13 amino acids. CDR1 KGHSH and CDR2 LQKENI come from the germline V gene. V was trimmed by 4 bases and J by 6 bases, leaving 9 bases between them. CDR3 nucleotides: TGTGCCAGCTCACGGGCGAGGGATGAAAAACTGTTTTTT. Translated, it gives CASSRARDEKLFF. The entire variable domain, with the rest obtained from reference TRBV18 and TRBJ1-4, is as follows: NAGVMQNPRHLVRRRGQEARLRCSPMKGHSHVYWYRQLPEEGLKFMVYLQKENIIDESGMPKERFSAEFPKEGPSILRIQQVVRGDSAAYFCASSRARDEKLFFGSGTQLSVL.

This clonotype was detected a few times. This CDR3 reads CASKRQGYEQYF. DNA for the CDR3: TGTGCCAGCAAAAGGCAGGGGTACGAGCAGTACTTC. The genes are TRBV14 and TRBJ2-7; tentatively, D is TRBD1 (6 bases). V was shortened by 7 bases and J by 4 bases, with 11 bases between the two germline ends. This CDR3 is built from 12 residues. CDR1 and CDR2 (germline): SGHDN, FVKESK.

This clonotype turned up a few times. The chain combines TRBV19 with TRBJ2-3; 11 nucleotides match TRBD2. Germline CDR1 is LNHDA and CDR2 is SQIVND (reference sequence). J was trimmed by 0 bases and V by 6 bases; bases with no gene match: 11. The CDR3 contains 18 residues. CDR3 protein: CASSHLAGGPSSTDTQYF. The CDR3 bases are TGTGCCAGTAGCCATCTAGCGGGAGGCCCCTCTAGCACAGATACGCAGTATTTT.